The 20 T cell receptor beta chains presented below share a single source sample, sequenced in a study of T cells in Graves' hyperthyroidism and ophthalmopathy. Amplified regions were TCR beta CDR3 sequences from RNA transcripts. The TCR CDR3 first-round RT-PCR relied on the HTBI primer set. Each CDR3 protein gets one entry after TCRdb re-called the multiplex PCR reads with MiXCR. Seen here are a few hundred thousand distinct CDR3 sequences, 15% observed once, and the top ten hold about 33%. Input material: blood. Every receptor here comes from a woman in her 50s with Graves' hyperthyroidism that later progressed to Graves' ophthalmopathy.

This clonotype has a count of ten or more. The chain employs TRBV3-1 and TRBJ2-3; 10 positions match TRBD2. Losses at the gene ends were 1 base for V and 6 bases for J; bases not matched to a gene: 4. This CDR3 spans 15 amino acids. Per germline, CDR1 LGHDT and CDR2 YNNKEL (reference sequence). The CDR3: CASSQGWGLADTQYF. The CDR3 DNA follows: TGTGCCAGCAGCCAAGGTTGGGGACTAGCGGATACGCAGTATTTT.

This chain joins TRBV19 and TRBJ2-1; 7 bases map to TRBD2. CDR3 length equals 13 residues. The trim removed 7 bases at V and 3 bases at J, leaving 3 bases unmatched. Germline V gene sequence: CDR1 LNHDA, CDR2 SQIVND (reference sequence). CDR3 amino acids: CASTGGGYNEQFF. CDR3 bases: TGTGCCAGTACGGGGGGAGGCTACAATGAGCAGTTCTTC.

Many counts were recorded for this clonotype. The V call is TRBV28, the J call TRBJ1-2; 9 bases are shared with TRBD1. CDR1 MDHEN and CDR2 SYDVKM come from the germline V gene. Trimming at V came to 5 bases and at J to 5 bases, leaving 6 bases not matched to a gene. This CDR3 spans 14 amino acids. CDR3 DNA: TGTGCCAGCAGTCACAGGGGGCGTGGATATGGCTACACCTTC. It encodes CASSHRGRGYGYTF.

This clonotype occurred many times. The J gene is TRBJ1-4, the V gene TRBV3-1; D gene uncertain. The CDR3 loop spans 16 amino acids. From germline, CDR1 is LGHDT and CDR2 YNNKEL (reference sequence). V dropped 5 bases and J dropped 5 bases, with 18 bases sitting between them. CDR3 region: CASSFAARQRNEKLFF. DNA for the CDR3: TGTGCCAGCAGCTTCGCCGCGAGGCAACGGAATGAAAAACTGTTTTTT.

This clonotype was detected ten times or more. The chain couples TRBV12-3 or TRBV12-4 to TRBJ1-4, with D perhaps matching TRBD1 (6 bases). The germline V and J ends were trimmed by 7 bases and 8 bases, with 20 bases remaining between them. The CDR3 loop spans 15 amino acids. The CDR3: CASTTRGFDREKLFF. CDR3 DNA: TGTGCCAGCACCACCAGGGGATTTGATCGGGAAAAACTGTTTTTT.

This clonotype has only a few counts. In DNA, the CDR3 is TGTGCCAGCAGTTACTCGAATCCCCGGGCACCTGGAAACACCATATATTTT. The encoded protein is CASSYSNPRAPGNTIYF. J is TRBJ1-3 and V is TRBV6-5; D is uncertain. Between the trimmed V and J ends, which lost 0 bases and 2 bases, there was a span of 14 bases. There are 17 residues in the CDR3. Germline assignment: CDR1 MNHEY and CDR2 SVGAGI.

This clonotype was recorded at least ten times. The chain employs TRBV7-3 and TRBJ2-3; the D is unclear. The germline CDR1 and CDR2 sequences are SGHTA and FQGTGA. The CDR3 extends over 13 amino acids. V shed 2 bases and J shed 3 bases, with 6 bases lying between them. The CDR3: CASSLGRTDTQYF. DNA for the CDR3: TGTGCCAGCAGCTTAGGGCGTACAGATACGCAGTATTTT.

This clonotype was found many times. The genes are TRBV6-2 or TRBV6-3 and TRBJ1-6, with TRBD1 matching over 10 bases. The length of the CDR3 is 15 residues. V was pared by 2 bases and J by 13 bases, with 8 bases of the junction left unmatched. Per germline, CDR1 MNHEY and CDR2 SVGEGT. The CDR3 sequence: CASSYLGQGSSPLHF. CDR3 DNA sequence: TGTGCCAGCAGTTACCTGGGACAGGGGTCATCGCCCCTCCACTTT.

At least ten counts were recorded for this clonotype. This sequence joins TRBV30 and TRBJ1-1, with D unresolved. The CDR3 has 13 residues. V was cut by 2 bases and J by 2 bases, with 9 bases left in between. Looked up from germline, CDR1 is GTSNPN and CDR2 is SVGIG (reference sequence). CDR3: CAWSWGVNTEAFF. The CDR3 DNA is TGTGCCTGGAGTTGGGGAGTTAACACTGAAGCTTTCTTT.

This clonotype was picked up many times. The genes are TRBV20-1 and TRBJ1-1; no clear D. The CDR3 runs 15 residues. Trimming left V 0 bases short and J 0 bases short, with 11 bases between. CDR1 and CDR2 from the germline V gene are DFQATT and SNEGSKA (reference sequence). CDR3 amino acids: CSARDGDSLNTEAFF. Here the CDR3 DNA reads TGCAGTGCTAGAGATGGTGATAGCCTGAACACTGAAGCTTTCTTT.

The chain recombines TRBV5-1 with TRBJ2-5; 8 bases fit TRBD2. Germline-derived CDR1 and CDR2 are SGHRS and YFSETQ. Trimming at V came to 5 bases and at J to 3 bases, leaving 15 bases not matched to a gene. The CDR3 contains 17 residues. CDR3 amino acids: CASSRLTSGNSKETQYF. In DNA, the CDR3 is TGCGCCAGCAGTCGCCTCACTAGCGGAAATTCTAAAGAGACCCAGTACTTC.

The chain carries TRBV9 and TRBJ2-3; 7 bases are a match to TRBD1. The J segment lost 0 bases and the V segment lost 0 bases, leaving 4 bases of the junction unmatched. CDR3 length: 16 residues. Germline lookup yields CDR1 SGDLS and CDR2 YYNGEE. The CDR3 reads CASSVGTGGSTDTQYF. The CDR3 region has the DNA TGTGCCAGCAGCGTAGGGACAGGCGGGAGCACAGATACGCAGTATTTT. The whole variable domain, filled in from reference TRBV9 and TRBJ2-3, reads DSGVTQTPKHLITATGQRVTLRCSPRSGDLSVYWYQQSLDQGLQFLIQYYNGEERAKGNILERFSAQQFPDLHSELNLSSLELGDSALYFCASSVGTGGSTDTQYFGPGTRLTVL.

This clonotype was seen only a few times. V is TRBV5-1 and J is TRBJ2-5, with a weak D call TRBD2 (6 bases). The CDR3 covers 15 residues. Trimming pared 0 bases from V and 2 bases from J, leaving 11 bases between. The V gene's germline CDR1 is SGHRS and CDR2 YFSETQ. The CDR3: CASSLVGGNQETQYF. In DNA, the CDR3 is TGCGCCAGCAGCTTGGTGGGCGGGAATCAAGAGACCCAGTACTTC.

This clonotype was recorded at least ten times. V and J are TRBV2 and TRBJ2-7; 10 nucleotides agree with TRBD1. J gave up 9 bases and V 0 bases, and 8 bases lay outside the gene matches. This CDR3 has 15 amino acids. Germline V gene sequence: CDR1 SNHLY, CDR2 FYNNEI. The CDR3 reads CASSEARQGAGPQYF. The CDR3 nucleotides read TGTGCCAGCAGTGAAGCGCGACAGGGGGCTGGTCCGCAGTACTTC.

This clonotype came up a few times. The rearrangement links TRBV9 to TRBJ2-1; 7 bases align to TRBD1. The CDR3 spans 15 residues. Germline assignment: CDR1 SGDLS and CDR2 YYNGEE. V shed 3 bases and J 5 bases; nucleotides not matched to a gene: 8. The CDR3, as DNA: TGTGCCAGCAGCGCAGAGGGACAGACCGACAATGAGCAGTTCTTC. Protein: CASSAEGQTDNEQFF.

On this clonotype: Sequence at one end of the junction differs from germline and may be a read error. This chain connects TRBV5-1 to TRBJ1-3; D ambiguous. The CDR3 is made up of 17 amino acids. Germline V lookup: CDR1 SGHRS, CDR2 YFSETQ. Here the CDR3 reads CASRLGSYSGSGNTIYF. CDR3 DNA: TGCGCCAGCCGCTTGGGTTCTTACTCGGGCTCTGGAAACACCATATATTTT. Based on the CDR3 plus reference TRBV5-1 and TRBJ1-3, the full variable domain is KAGVTQTPRYLIKTRGQQVTLSCSPISGHRSVSWYQQTPGQGLQFLFEYFSETQRNKGNFPGRFSGRQFSNSRSEMNVSTLELGDSALYLCASRLGSYSGSGNTIYFGEGSWLTVV.

V and J are TRBV7-9 and TRBJ2-7; 10 positions agree with TRBD1. The germline CDR1 and CDR2 sequences are SEHNR and FQNEAQ (reference sequence). V was pared by 7 bases and J by 0 bases, with 3 bases of the junction left unmatched. This CDR3 contains 14 residues. CDR3 region: CASIRTGGSYEQYF. The CDR3, as DNA: TGTGCCAGCATCCGGACAGGGGGCTCCTACGAGCAGTACTTC.

This clonotype occurred many times. The chain links TRBV10-1 to TRBJ2-5, with a tentative D call TRBD2 (5 bases). Per the germline V gene, CDR1 is WNHNN and CDR2 is SYGVQD (reference sequence). The CDR3 is 15 residues long. The ends were cut back, 0 bases at V and 4 bases at J, with 12 bases in the middle. The CDR3 bases are TGCGCCAGCAGTGAGTCAGGTCCCGAGGGAGAGACCCAGTACTTC. It specifies CASSESGPEGETQYF.

This clonotype has a count of ten or more. The chain has TRBV20-1 and TRBJ1-1, with 7 positions matching TRBD1. Germline assignment: CDR1 DFQATT and CDR2 SNEGSKA (reference sequence). The CDR3 spans 12 residues. After removal of 7 bases from V and 11 bases from J, the junction contained 13 bases not matched to a gene. In DNA, the CDR3 is TGCAGTGTTCCCTCAGAGACAGGGAGGGCTTTCTTT. Its translation: CSVPSETGRAFF.

This clonotype has at least ten counts. The rearrangement uses TRBV5-1 and TRBJ2-7; TRBD2 matches at 10 bases. Germline V lookup: CDR1 SGHRS, CDR2 YFSETQ. The V segment lost 4 bases and the J segment 7 bases; nucleotides outside the gene matches: 11. This CDR3 is 15 amino acids long. The CDR3 protein is CASSLEAGGPREQYF. The CDR3 DNA is TGCGCCAGCAGCCTAGAAGCGGGAGGGCCAAGGGAGCAGTACTTC.